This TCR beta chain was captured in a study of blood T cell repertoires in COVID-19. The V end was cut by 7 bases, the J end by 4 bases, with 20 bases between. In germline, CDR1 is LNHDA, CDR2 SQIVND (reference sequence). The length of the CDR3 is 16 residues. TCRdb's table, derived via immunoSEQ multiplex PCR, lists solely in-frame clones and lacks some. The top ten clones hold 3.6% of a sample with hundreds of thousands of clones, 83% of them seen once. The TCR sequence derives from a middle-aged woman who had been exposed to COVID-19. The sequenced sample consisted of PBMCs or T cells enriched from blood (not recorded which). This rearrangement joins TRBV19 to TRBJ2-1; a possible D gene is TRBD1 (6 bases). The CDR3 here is CASKMGLGDTYNEQFF. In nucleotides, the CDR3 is TGTGCCAGTAAGATGGGGTTGGGGGACACATACAATGAGCAGTTCTTC.